This T cell receptor (beta chain) emerged from a study of control samples from healthy donors and cancer patients. This table comes from immunoSEQ multiplex PCR, and its TCRdb copy is limited to in-frame clones, with some not included. The sample includes over 30,000 clones, 86% of them seen just once. This CDR3 region has 20 residues. The germline CDR1 and CDR2 sequences are SGHRS and YFSETQ. Trimming pared 0 bases from V and 0 bases from J, leaving 22 bases between. The chain links TRBV5-1 to TRBJ2-1; D tentatively reads TRBD1 or TRBD2 (6 bases each). This receptor was taken from a woman aged 40 to 55 with lung cancer. What was sequenced was PBMCs. As DNA, the CDR3 is TGCGCCAGCAGCTTGGAGGGGGGCGCGGGGTGGTCGACCTCCTACAATGAGCAGTTCTTC. It specifies CASSLEGGAGWSTSYNEQFF.